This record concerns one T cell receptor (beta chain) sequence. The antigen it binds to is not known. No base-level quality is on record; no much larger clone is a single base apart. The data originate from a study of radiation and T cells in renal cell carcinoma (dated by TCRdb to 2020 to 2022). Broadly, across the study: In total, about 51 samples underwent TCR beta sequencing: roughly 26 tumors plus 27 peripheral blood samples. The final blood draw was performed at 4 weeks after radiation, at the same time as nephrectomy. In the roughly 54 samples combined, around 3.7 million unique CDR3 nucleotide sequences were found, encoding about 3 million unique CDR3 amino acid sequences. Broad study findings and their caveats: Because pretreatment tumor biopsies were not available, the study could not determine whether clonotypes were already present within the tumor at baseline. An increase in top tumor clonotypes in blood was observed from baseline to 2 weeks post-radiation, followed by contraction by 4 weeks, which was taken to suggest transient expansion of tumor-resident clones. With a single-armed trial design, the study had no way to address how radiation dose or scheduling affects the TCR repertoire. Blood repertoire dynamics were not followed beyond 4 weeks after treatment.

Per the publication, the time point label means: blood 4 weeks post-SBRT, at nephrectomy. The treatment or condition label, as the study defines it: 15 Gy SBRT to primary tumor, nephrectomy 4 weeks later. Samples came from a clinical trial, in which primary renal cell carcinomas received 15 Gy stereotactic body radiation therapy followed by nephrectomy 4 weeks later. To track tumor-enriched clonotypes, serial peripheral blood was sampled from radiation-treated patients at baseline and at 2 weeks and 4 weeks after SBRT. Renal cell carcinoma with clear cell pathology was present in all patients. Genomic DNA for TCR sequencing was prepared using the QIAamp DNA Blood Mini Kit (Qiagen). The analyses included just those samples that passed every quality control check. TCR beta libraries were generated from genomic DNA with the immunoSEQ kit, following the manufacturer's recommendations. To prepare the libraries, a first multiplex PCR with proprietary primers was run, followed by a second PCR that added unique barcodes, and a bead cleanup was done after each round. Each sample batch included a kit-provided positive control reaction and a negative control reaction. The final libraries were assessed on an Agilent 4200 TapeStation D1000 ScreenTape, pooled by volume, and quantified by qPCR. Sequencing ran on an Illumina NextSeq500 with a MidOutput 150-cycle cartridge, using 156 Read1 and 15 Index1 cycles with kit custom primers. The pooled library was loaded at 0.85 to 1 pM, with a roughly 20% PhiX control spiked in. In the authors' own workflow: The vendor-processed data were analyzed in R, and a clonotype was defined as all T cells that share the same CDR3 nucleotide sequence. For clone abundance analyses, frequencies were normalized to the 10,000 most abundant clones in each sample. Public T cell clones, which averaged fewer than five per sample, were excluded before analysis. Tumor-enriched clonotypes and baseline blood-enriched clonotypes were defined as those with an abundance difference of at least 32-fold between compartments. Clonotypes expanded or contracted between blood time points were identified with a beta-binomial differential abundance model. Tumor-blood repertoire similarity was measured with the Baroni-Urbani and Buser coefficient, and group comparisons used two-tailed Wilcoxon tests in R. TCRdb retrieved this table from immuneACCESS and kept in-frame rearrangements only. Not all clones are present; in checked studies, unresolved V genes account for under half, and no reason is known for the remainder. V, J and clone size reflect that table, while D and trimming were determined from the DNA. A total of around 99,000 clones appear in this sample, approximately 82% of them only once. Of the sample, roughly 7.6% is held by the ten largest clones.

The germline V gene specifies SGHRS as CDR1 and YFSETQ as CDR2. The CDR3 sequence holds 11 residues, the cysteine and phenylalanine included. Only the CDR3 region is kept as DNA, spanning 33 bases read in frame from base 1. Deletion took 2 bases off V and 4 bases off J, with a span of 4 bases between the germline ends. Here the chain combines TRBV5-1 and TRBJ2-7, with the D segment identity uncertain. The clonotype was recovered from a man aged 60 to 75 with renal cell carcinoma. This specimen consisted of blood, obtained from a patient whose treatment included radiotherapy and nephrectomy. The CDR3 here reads CASSLNYEQYF. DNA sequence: TGCGCCAGCAGCTTAAATTACGAGCAGTACTTC.